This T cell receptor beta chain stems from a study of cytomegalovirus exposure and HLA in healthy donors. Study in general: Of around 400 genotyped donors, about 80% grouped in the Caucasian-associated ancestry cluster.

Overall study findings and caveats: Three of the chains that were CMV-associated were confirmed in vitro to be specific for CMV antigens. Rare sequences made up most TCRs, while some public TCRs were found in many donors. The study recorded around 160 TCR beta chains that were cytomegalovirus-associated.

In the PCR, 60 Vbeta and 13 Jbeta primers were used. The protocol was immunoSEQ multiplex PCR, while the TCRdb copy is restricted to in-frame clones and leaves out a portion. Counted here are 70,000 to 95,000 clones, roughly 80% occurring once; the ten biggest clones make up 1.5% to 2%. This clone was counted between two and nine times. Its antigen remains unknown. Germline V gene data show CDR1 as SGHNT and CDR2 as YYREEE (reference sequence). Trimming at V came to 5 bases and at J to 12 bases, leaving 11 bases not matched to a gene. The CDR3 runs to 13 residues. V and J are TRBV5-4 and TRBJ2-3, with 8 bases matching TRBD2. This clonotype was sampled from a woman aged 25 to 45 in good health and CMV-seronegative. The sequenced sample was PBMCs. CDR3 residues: CASSEGLAGFQYF. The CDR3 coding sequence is TGTGCCAGCAGTGAAGGACTAGCTGGGTTCCAGTATTTT. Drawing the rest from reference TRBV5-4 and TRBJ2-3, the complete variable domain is ETGVTQSPTHLIKTRGQQVTLRCSSQSGHNTVSWYQQALGQGPQFIFQYYREEENGRGNFPPRFSGLQFPNYSSELNVNALELDDSALYLCASSEGLAGFQYFGPGTRLTVL.